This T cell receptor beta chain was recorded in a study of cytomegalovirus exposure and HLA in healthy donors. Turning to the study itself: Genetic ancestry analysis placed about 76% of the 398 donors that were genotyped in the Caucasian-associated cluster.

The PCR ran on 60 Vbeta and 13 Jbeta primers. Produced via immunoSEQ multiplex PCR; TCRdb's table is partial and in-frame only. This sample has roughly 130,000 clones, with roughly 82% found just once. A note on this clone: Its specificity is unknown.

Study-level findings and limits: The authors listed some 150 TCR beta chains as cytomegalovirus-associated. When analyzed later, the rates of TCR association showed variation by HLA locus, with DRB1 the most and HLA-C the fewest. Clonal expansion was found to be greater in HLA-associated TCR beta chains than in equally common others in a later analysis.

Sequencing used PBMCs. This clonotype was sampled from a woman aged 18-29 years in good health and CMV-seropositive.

This CDR3 is CASSVLGAALYGNQPQHF. Here the CDR3 DNA reads TGTGCCAGCAGTGTTCTGGGGGCGGCCTTATATGGAAATCAGCCCCAGCATTTT. V usage is TRBV2 and J usage is TRBJ1-5, with D possibly being TRBD1 (6 bases). The CDR3 spans 18 residues. V was cut by 4 bases and J by 4 bases, with 23 bases left in between. CDR1 SNHLY and CDR2 FYNNEI come from the germline V gene.